This TCR beta chain was profiled in a study of glioma-infiltrating T cells. Using RNA template, CDR3s of TCR alpha and beta were amplified with iRepertoire arm-PCR. Each CDR3 protein is one row after TCRdb ran MiXCR on the multiplex PCR reads. The sample shows around 390,000 distinct CDR3 sequences, approximately 42% of them seen only once. The sequence came from a human donor with low-grade glioma or glioblastoma, undergoing nonglioma brain surgery, or in good health (not recorded which). The specimen was glioma tissue, nonneoplastic brain tissue, or PBMCs (not recorded which).

The CDR3, as DNA: TGTGCCAGCAGTTGGACGGACGCTAACACTGAAGCTTTCTTT. Its protein is CASSWTDANTEAFF. The chain is built from TRBV2 and TRBJ1-1; unclear D gene. Trimming stripped 5 bases from V and 2 bases from J, with 12 bases between. Germline CDR1 SNHLY, CDR2 FYNNEI. The CDR3 has 14 amino acids. Filled out from reference TRBV2 and TRBJ1-1, the complete variable domain reads EPEVTQTPSHQVTQMGQEVILRCVPISNHLYFYWYRQILGQKVEFLVSFYNNEISEKSEIFDDQFSVERPDGSNFTLKIRSTKLEDSAMYFCASSWTDANTEAFFGQGTRLTVV.